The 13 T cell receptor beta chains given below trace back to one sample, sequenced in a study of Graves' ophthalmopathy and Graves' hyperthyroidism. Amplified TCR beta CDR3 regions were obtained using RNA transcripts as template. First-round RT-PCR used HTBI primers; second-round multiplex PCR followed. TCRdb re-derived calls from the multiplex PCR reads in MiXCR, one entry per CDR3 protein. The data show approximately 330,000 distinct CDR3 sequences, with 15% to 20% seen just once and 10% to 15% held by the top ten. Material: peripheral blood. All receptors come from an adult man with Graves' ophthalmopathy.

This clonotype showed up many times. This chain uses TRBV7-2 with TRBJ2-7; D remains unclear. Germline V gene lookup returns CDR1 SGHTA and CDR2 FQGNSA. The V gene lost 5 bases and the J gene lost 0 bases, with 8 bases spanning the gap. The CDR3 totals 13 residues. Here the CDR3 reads CASSNSPSYEQYF. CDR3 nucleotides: TGTGCCAGCAGCAACTCTCCCTCCTACGAGCAGTACTTC.

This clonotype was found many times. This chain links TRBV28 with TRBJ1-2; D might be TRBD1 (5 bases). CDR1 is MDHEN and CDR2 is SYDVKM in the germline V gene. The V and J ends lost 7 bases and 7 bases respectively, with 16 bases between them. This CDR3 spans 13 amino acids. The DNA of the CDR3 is TGTGCCAGCAAATACAACCGGGGCGTTGGCTACACCTTC. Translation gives CASKYNRGVGYTF.

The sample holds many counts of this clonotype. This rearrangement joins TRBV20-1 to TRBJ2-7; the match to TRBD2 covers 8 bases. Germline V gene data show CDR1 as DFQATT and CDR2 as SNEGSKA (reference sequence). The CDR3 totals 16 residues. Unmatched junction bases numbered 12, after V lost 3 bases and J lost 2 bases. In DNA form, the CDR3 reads TGCAGTGCTAGGGATAGCGGGACCGGACGACCCTACGAGCAGTACTTC. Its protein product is CSARDSGTGRPYEQYF.

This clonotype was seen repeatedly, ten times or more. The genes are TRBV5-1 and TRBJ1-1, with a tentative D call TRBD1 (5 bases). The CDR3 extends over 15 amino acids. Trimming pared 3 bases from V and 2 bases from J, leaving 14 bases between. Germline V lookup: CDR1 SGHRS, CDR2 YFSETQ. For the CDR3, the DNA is TGCGCCAGCAGCTCCGGAGGGACGGGAAACACTGAAGCTTTCTTT. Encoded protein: CASSSGGTGNTEAFF.

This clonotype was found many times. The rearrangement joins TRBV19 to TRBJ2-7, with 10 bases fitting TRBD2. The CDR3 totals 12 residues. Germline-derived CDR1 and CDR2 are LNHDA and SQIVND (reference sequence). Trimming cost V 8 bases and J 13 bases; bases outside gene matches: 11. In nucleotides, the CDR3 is TGTGCCAGTTGTAGAGCGGGAGGGAGTTTATACTTC. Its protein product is CASCRAGGSLYF. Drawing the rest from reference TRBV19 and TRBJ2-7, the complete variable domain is DGGITQSPKYLFRKEGQNVTLSCEQNLNHDAMYWYRQDPGQGLRLIYYSQIVNDFQKGDIAEGYSVSREKKESFPLTVTSAQKNPTAFYLCASCRAGGSLYFGPGTRLTVT.

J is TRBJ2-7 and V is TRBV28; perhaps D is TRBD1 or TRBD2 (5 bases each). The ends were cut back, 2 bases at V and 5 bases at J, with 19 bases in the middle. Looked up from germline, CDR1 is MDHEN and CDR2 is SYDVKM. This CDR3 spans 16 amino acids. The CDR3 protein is CASSLGGLIIGNEQYF. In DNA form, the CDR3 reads TGTGCCAGCAGTTTAGGGGGTTTAATTATAGGGAACGAGCAGTACTTC.

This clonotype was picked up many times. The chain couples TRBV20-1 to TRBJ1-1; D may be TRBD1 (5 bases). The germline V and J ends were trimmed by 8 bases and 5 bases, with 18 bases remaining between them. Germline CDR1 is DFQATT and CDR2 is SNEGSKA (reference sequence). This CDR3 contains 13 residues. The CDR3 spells CSLVLGGGTEAFF. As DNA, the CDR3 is TGCAGTCTGGTTCTGGGGGGTGGTACTGAAGCTTTCTTT.

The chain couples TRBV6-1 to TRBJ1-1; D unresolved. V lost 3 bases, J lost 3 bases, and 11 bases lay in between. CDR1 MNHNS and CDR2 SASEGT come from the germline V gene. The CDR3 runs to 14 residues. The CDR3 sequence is CASSEGKRDTEAFF. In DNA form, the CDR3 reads TGTGCCAGCAGTGAGGGAAAGAGGGACACTGAAGCTTTCTTT.

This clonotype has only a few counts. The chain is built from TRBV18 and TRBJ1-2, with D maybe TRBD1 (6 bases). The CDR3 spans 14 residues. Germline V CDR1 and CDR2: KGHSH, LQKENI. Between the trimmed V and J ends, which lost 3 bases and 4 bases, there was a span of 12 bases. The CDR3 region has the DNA TGTGCCAGCTCACCTGACCAGGGGACCTATGGCTACACCTTC. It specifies CASSPDQGTYGYTF.

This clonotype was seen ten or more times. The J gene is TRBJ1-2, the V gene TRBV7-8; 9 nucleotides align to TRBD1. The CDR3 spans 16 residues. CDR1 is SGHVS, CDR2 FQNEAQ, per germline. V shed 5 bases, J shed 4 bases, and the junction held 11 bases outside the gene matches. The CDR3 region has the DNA TGTGCCAGCAGCCCTAGGACAGGGGCCGTTGGCTATGGCTACACCTTC. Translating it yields CASSPRTGAVGYGYTF.

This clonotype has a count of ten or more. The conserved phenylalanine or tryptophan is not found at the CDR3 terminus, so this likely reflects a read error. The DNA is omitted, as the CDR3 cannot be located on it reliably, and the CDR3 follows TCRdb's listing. This CDR3 is CASSGSGTSGGGWYL. The chain uses TRBV7-2 and TRBJ2-7; the DNA was not used to check the table's D call, TRBD2. CDR1 and CDR2 from the germline V gene are SGHTA and FQGNSA. The CDR3 has 15 residues if both end residues are counted.

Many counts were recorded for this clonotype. The CDR3 sequence: CASSSGTRNTEAFF. The CDR3 nucleotides read TGCGCCAGCAGCTCGGGAACCAGGAACACTGAAGCTTTCTTT. V gene TRBV5-1 combines with J gene TRBJ1-1; no definite D call. Looked up from germline, CDR1 is SGHRS and CDR2 is YFSETQ. The CDR3 sequence is 14 residues long. V was shortened by 3 bases and J by 1 base, with 10 bases between the two germline ends.

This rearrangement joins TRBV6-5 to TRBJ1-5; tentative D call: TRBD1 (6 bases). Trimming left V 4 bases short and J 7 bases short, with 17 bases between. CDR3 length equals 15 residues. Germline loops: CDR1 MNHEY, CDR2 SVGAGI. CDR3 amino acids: CASSSPAGGEQPQHF. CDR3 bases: TGTGCCAGCAGTTCCCCAGCCGGGGGCGAACAGCCCCAGCATTTT.